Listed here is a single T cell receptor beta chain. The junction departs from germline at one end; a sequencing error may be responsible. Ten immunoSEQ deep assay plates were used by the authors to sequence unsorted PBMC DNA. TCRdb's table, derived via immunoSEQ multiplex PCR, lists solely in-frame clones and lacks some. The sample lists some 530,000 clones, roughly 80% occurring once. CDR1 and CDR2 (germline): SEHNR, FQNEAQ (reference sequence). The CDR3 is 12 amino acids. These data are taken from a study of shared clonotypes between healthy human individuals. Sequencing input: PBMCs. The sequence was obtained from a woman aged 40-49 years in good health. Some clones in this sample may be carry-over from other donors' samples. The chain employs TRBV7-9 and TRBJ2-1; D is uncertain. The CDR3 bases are TGTGCCAGCAGCCTAGCCTACAATGAGCAGTTCTTC. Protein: CASSLAYNEQFF.